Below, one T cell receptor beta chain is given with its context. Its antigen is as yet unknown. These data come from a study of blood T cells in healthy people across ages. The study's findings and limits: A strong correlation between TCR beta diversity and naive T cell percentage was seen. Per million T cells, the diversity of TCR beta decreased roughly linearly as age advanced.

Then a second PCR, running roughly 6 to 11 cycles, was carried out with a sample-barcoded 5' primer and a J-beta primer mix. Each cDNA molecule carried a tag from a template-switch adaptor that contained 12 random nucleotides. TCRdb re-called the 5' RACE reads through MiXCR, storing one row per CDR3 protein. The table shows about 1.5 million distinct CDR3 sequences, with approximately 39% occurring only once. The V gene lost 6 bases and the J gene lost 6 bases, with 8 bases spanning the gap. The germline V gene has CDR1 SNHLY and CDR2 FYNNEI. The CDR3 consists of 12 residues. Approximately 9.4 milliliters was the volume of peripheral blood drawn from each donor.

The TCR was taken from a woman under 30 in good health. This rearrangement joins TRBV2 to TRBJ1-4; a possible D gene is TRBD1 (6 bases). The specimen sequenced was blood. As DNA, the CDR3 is TGTGCCAGCAGGCAGGGGTATGAAAAACTGTTTTTT. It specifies CASRQGYEKLFF.